A selection of T cell receptor beta chains follows, all from one sample in a study of T cell responses to AZD1222 COVID-19 vaccine. Clones were sequenced by immunoSEQ multiplex PCR, and TCRdb holds only the in-frame ones, with some missing. The repertoire includes 150,000 or so clones, about nine tenths of them detected once, and 6.9% sits in the top ten. Sequenced here: peripheral blood, sampled after recovery from COVID-19. Every receptor here comes from an adult who had recovered from COVID-19. Each CDR3 is given with its conserved first and last residue. Fields, in order: clone size, V gene, J gene, D gene, CDR3 DNA, CDR3 protein. The D gene is left open where the match is weak. Not every row has a clone size; where given, it reads once, few, many or a size class.

>once|TRBV19|TRBJ1-5|TRBD1
TGTGCCAGTAGTCCCGGCGACAGGGATGGGGAGAATCAGCCCCAGCATTTT
CASSPGDRDGENQPQHF
>.|TRBV9|TRBJ1-2|.
TGTGCCAGCAGCGTAGAGTCAGGGGTTGAAGGCTACACCTTC
CASSVESGVEGYTF
>.|TRBV7-2|TRBJ2-2|TRBD2
TGTGCCAGCAGCTTGACCGGGACTAGCGGGGGGAGGACCGGGGAGCTGTTTTTT
CASSLTGTSGGRTGELFF
>.|TRBV10-3|TRBJ1-4|TRBD1
TGTGCCATCAGTGCGACTGGACAGGGGTTACTGTTTTTT
CAISATGQGLLFF
>.|TRBV23-1|TRBJ2-2|.
TGCGCCAGCAGTCAACAAAAACGGCACACCGGGGAGCTGTTTTTT
CASSQQKRHTGELFF
>.|TRBV7-9|TRBJ2-1|TRBD2
TGTGCCAGCAGCCATCCGTTTCGGACTAGAGACGACAATGAGCAGTTCTTC
CASSHPFRTRDDNEQFF
>once|TRBV19|TRBJ1-4|TRBD1
TGTGCCAGTAGCCCGACAGGGCTAAAACTGTTTTTT
CASSPTGLKLFF
>.|TRBV19|TRBJ2-2|.
TGTGCCAGTAGTCCGTCTAGGATCCGTGCCGGGGAGCTGTTTTTT
CASSPSRIRAGELFF
>.|TRBV28|TRBJ1-5|.
TGTGCCAGCACCCTGGGGCAGAGCAATCAGCCCCAGCATTTT
CASTLGQSNQPQHF
>.|TRBV29-1|TRBJ2-3|TRBD2
TGCAGCGTTGAAAAGCGGGGGACAGATACGCAGTATTTT
CSVEKRGTDTQYF
>.|TRBV19|TRBJ2-1|TRBD2
TGTGCCAGTAAAACGACTAGCGGGAGGGCCTTAAACAATGAGCAGTTCTTC
CASKTTSGRALNNEQFF
>.|TRBV11-2|TRBJ2-5|TRBD2
TGTGCCAGCAGCTTAGGGGCGGGAGGGCAAGAGACCCAGTACTTC
CASSLGAGGQETQYF
>.|TRBV29-1|TRBJ2-6|.
TGCAGCGTTGATTCAGGGGCCAACGTCCTGACTTTC
CSVDSGANVLTF
>.|TRBV9|TRBJ1-1|.
TGTGCCAGCAGCGTACTACAGGGCACTGAAGCTTTCTTT
CASSVLQGTEAFF
>.|TRBV6-2/TRBV6-3|TRBJ2-7|.
TGTGCCAGCAGTATACCTTTAGCGCTCTCCTACGAGCAGTACTTC
CASSIPLALSYEQYF
>.|TRBV15|TRBJ2-7|TRBD1
TGTGCCACCAGCAGAGCGGCAGGGGGATGGTACGAGCAGTACTTC
CATSRAAGGWYEQYF
>.|TRBV12-3/TRBV12-4|TRBJ1-2|.
TGTGCCAGCAGTTTCCGGGGGTCGGGTGGCTACACCTTC
CASSFRGSGGYTF
>.|TRBV28|TRBJ2-2|.
TGTGCCAGCAGTTCCTCCGGGCAGGGGAGAGGTACCGGGGAGCTGTTTTTT
CASSSSGQGRGTGELFF
>.|TRBV10-3|TRBJ2-1|TRBD1
TGTGCCATCAAGAACAGGGGCAATGAGCAGTTCTTC
CAIKNRGNEQFF
>.|TRBV29-1|TRBJ2-1|.
TGCAGCATGGACCGGGGTGGGGAGAATGAGCAGTTCTTC
CSMDRGGENEQFF
>.|TRBV2|TRBJ1-2|TRBD1
TGTGCCAGCAGCCCCGACAGGGGGCAAGGCTACACCTTC
CASSPDRGQGYTF
>.|TRBV12-5|TRBJ1-1|TRBD1
TGTGCTAGTGGTTTGGGAGGGGGCGGGATGAACACTGAAGCTTTCTTT
CASGLGGGGMNTEAFF
>.|TRBV2|TRBJ2-2|TRBD1
TGTGCCAGCATGGACAGGGAGGCCGGGGAGCTGTTTTTT
CASMDREAGELFF
>.|TRBV5-1|TRBJ2-7|TRBD2
TGCGCCAGCAGCCCTGAGGGACTAGCGGGATACGAGCAGTACTTC
CASSPEGLAGYEQYF
>once|TRBV3-1/TRBV3-2|TRBJ2-7|.
TGTGCCAGCAGCCCACGGGCAGGCTGGAACTACGAGCAGTACTTC
CASSPRAGWNYEQYF
>.|TRBV1|TRBJ2-3|.
TGCACCAGCAGCCAAGAACGGAGCGGGATAAGGAGGAGCACAGATACGCAGTATTTT
CTSSQERSGIRRSTDTQYF
>.|TRBV28|TRBJ1-2|.
TGTGCCAGCAGGGTCATCGGCGGGGGGCGAGACAACTATGGCTACACCTTC
CASRVIGGGRDNYGYTF
>.|TRBV19|TRBJ2-3|.
TGTGCCAGTACGGATTTTAGCACAGATACGCAGTATTTT
CASTDFSTDTQYF
>.|TRBV9|TRBJ2-5|.
TGTGCCAGCAGCTACCAAACAGCCGCGCAAGAGACCCAGTACTTC
CASSYQTAAQETQYF
>.|TRBV6-1|TRBJ1-6|.
TGTGCCAGCAGTTATGGGGAAAATTCACCCCTCCACTTT
CASSYGENSPLHF
>.|TRBV28|TRBJ1-5|.
TGTGCCAGCAGCTTAGACAGCAATCAGCCCCAGCATTTT
CASSLDSNQPQHF
>.|TRBV5-1|TRBJ1-2|.
TGCGCCAGCAGAATGGGGACGGGGGGCGGATTCTTCGGCTACACCTTC
CASRMGTGGGFFGYTF
>.|TRBV25-1|TRBJ1-5|.
TGTGCCAGCAGTAGGGGGAGCCAGCCCCAGCATTTT
CASSRGSQPQHF
>once|TRBV2|TRBJ1-4|TRBD1
TGTGCCAGCAGTGGACAGGGGACTGAAAAACTGTTTTTT
CASSGQGTEKLFF